The clone carrying this T cell receptor beta chain has more than one count but fewer than ten. Its antigen is currently unknown. This sample was taken from a study of T cell responses to AZD1222 COVID-19 vaccine. Study-level points and caveats: Repertoire sampling occurred only after the peak T cell response. Increases in Spike-specific TCR breadth and depth were seen after two AZD1222 doses. Close to half of all spike-specific TCRs reportedly target regions of the variants that are unmutated. There were mostly white British donors and more females than males, and clonal diversity was possibly underestimated.

The repertoire was sequenced with immunoSEQ multiplex PCR; TCRdb's copy has only in-frame clones and lacks some. The data hold 90,000 to 130,000 clones, with 88% observed a single time. The germline gives CDR1 MNHEY, CDR2 SVGEGT. CDR3 length: 13 residues. V was shortened by 4 bases and J by 0 bases, with 7 bases between the two germline ends. The origin of this receptor is an adult in good health. Sample: peripheral blood, taken on day 0 of AZD1222 vaccination. The J gene is TRBJ2-7, the V gene TRBV6-2 or TRBV6-3, with a tentative D call TRBD2 (5 bases). CDR3 amino acids: CASSLASSYEQYF. In DNA, the CDR3 is TGTGCCAGCAGTTTAGCGAGCTCCTACGAGCAGTACTTC.